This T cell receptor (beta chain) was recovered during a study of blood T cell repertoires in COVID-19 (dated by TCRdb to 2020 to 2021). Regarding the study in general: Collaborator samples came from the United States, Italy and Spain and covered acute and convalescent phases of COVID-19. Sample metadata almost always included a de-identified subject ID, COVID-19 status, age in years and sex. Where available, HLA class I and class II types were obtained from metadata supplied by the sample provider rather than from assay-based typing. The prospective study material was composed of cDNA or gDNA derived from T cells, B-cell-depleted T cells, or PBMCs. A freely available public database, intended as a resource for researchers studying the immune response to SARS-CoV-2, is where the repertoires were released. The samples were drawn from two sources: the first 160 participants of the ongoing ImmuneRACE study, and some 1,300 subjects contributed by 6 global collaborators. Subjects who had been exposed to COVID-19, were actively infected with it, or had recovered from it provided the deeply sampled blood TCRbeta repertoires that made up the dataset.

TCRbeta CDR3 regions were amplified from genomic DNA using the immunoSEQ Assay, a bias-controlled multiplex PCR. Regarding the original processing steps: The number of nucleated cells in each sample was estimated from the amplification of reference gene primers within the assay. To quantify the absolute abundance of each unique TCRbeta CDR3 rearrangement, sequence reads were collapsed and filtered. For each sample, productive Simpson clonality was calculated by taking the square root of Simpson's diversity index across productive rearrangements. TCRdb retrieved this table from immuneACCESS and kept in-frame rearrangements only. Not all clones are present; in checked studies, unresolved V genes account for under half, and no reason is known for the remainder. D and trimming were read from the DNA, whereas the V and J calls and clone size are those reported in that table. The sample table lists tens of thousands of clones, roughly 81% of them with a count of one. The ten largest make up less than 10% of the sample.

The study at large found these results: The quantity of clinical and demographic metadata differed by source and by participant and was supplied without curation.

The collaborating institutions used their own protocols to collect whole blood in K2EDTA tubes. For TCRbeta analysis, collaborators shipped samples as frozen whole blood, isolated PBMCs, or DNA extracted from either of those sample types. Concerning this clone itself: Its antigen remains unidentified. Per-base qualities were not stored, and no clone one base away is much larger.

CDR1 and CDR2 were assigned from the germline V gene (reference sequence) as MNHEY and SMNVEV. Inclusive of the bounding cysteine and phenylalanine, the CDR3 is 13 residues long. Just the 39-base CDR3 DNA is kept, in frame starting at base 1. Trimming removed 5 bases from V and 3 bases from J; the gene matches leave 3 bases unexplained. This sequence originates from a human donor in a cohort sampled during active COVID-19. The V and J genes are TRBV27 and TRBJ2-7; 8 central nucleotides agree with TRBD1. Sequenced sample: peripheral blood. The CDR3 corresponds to CASSVGTGYEQYF. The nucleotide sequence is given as TGTGCCAGCAGTGTGGGGACAGGCTACGAGCAGTACTTC.